The clone carrying this TCR beta chain was counted only a few times. Antigen specificity is unknown. This sample was taken from a study of CD8 T cells in ankylosing spondylitis. The germline V gene encodes CDR1 LGHDT and CDR2 YNNKEL (reference sequence). The CDR3 extends over 13 amino acids. Trimming pared 1 base from V and 5 bases from J, leaving 9 bases between. Study observations and caveats: Disease-linked clones reportedly showed significant enrichment in matched ankylosing spondylitis synovial fluid.

Libraries for TCR beta were made by quantitative 5'-RACE with molecular barcodes. TCRdb re-derived calls from the 5' RACE reads in MiXCR, one entry per CDR3 protein. Among under 250,000 distinct CDR3 sequences listed, under 35% were seen once. Sequenced material: blood, either unsorted or a sorted T cell fraction (not recorded which). This receptor was obtained from a male donor with ankylosing spondylitis or in good health (not recorded which). This chain joins TRBV3-1 and TRBJ2-7; D not resolved. The CDR3 reads CASSQGYANEQYF. The CDR3 bases are TGTGCCAGCAGCCAAGGGTACGCAAACGAGCAGTACTTC.